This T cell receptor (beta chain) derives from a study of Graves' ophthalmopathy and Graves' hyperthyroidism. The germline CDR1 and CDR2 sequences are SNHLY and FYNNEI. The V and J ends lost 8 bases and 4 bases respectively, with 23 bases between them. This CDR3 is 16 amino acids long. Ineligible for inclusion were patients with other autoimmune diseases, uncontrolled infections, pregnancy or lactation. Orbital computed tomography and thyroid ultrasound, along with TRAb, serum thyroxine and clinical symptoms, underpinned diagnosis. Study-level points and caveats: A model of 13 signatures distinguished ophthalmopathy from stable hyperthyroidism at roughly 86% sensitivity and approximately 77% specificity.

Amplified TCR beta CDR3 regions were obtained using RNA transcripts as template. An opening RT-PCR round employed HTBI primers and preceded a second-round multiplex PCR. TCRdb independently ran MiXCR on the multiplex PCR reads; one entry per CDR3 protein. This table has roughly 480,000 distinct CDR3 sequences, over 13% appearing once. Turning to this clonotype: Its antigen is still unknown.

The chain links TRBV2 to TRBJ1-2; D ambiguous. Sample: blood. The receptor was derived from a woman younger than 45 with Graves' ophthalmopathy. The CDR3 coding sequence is TGTGCCAGCTTAGGTAGACAACTAACCATCGGCTATGGCTACACCTTC. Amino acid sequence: CASLGRQLTIGYGYTF.